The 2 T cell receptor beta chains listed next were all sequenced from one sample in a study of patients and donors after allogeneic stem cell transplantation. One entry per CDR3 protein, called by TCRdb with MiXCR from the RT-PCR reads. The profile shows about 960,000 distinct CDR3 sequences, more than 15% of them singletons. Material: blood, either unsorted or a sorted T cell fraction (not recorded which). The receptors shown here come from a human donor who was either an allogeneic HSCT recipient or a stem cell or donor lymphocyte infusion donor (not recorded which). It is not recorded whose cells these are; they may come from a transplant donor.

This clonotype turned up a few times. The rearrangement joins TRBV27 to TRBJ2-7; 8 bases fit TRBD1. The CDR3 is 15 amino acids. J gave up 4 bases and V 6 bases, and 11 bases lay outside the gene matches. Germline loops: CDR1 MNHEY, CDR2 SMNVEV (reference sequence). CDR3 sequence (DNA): TGTGCCAGCAGCCTTCTGTGGCAGGGGGCTTACGAGCAGTACTTC. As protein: CASSLLWQGAYEQYF.

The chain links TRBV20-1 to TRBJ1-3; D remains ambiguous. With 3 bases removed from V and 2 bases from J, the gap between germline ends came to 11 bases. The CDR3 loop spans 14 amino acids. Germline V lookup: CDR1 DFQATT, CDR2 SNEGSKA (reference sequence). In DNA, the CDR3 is TGCAGTGCTAGGGCAGAGGAAACTGGAAACACCATATATTTT. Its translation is CSARAEETGNTIYF.